The T cell receptor (beta chain) under discussion was sequenced for a study of blood T cells in healthy people across ages (dated by TCRdb to between 2015 and 2017). Describing the broader study: Template switching captured roughly one uniquely barcoded TCR beta cDNA molecule per two T cells in model experiments. Age-related changes in TCR beta repertoire diversity were measured in the study by deep sequencing normalized with unique cDNA molecular identifiers. Donors were grouped into four age groups: young (average 16 years), middle-aged (under 40), aged (about 60) and long-lived (around 80). Donors of different ages were randomly distributed across sequencing lanes to avoid experimental bias. Using the same blood draw, the study looked at two additional independent replicas of 1 million unique cDNA reads for two donors, one aged 18 to 30 and the other aged 80 or older.

Overall study outcomes, separate from this receptor: Observed TCR beta diversity per million T cells fell roughly linearly with age, and a significant reduction was already apparent by age roughly 40. Compared with the aged group, more naive CD4+ T cells, fewer expanded clones and increased TCR diversity were shown by the long-lived group, suggesting age selection. Estimates of total diversity from one million sequenced T cells were regarded as lower bounds and underestimates. Conclusive comparison of naive and antigen-experienced compartments was prevented by the profiling of bulk unsorted PBMCs. There was a strong correlation between observed TCR beta diversity and the percentage of naive T cells measured by flow cytometry. Because the CMV infection status of the donors was unknown, age-related changes in expanded clonotypes may potentially have been confounded.

Libraries came from 5' RACE. Sequenced using an Illumina HiSeq 2500. A second PCR of about 6 to 12 cycles was performed with a sample-barcoded 5' primer and a J-beta primer mix. Each TCR beta cDNA molecule received a unique molecular identifier from a template-switch 5' adaptor carrying 12 random nucleotides. Each sample yielded at least 3 million CDR3-containing paired-end reads. The Mint cDNA synthesis kit, primed by a TRBC-specific oligonucleotide, was used to synthesize first-strand cDNA from all RNA. After uracil-DNA glycosylase treatment, a first 18-cycle PCR used universal primers M1SS and BC2_uni_R on all cDNA. Concerning the study's data processing: For normalization, 1 million high-quality reads were randomly selected from each sample, with every read carrying a distinct molecular identifier. Instead of being binned into consensus sequences, reads that shared molecular identifiers were thrown out. MiTCR, set to a Q25 quality threshold and the strictest error-elimination algorithm, was used for CDR3 identification, clonotype clustering and error correction. A nonparametric unseen species model with Euler transformation was used to estimate lower-bound total TCR beta diversity. TCRdb reanalyzed the raw reads on its own, using fastp at Q25 for trimming and MiXCR for clone calling, and kept in-frame beta chains. Each CDR3 protein gets just one entry, which takes the most common genes and DNA from the rows behind it. These V and J calls originate from TCRdb's pipeline instead of the authors' own analysis. This sample gives approximately 1.5 million distinct CDR3 sequences in total; approximately 42% of them show up just once. More than 4% of the sample goes to the ten largest clones.

The donors were 40 or so Caucasian individuals from Russia, aged roughly 6 to 100 years, who were systemically healthy. Each donor gave about 11 milliliters of peripheral blood, drawn into EDTA-treated Vacutainer tubes. Ficoll-Paque density-gradient centrifugation was used to isolate PBMCs, with at least 7 million obtained per sample. Total RNA was extracted from PBMCs with Trizol reagent, with at least 6 micrograms obtained per sample. The percentages of naive CD45RAhigh/CD27high T cells were determined by flow cytometry on a PBMC aliquot from every donor. The CDR3 goes from the cysteine to the phenylalanine over 12 residues. Only CDR3 DNA remains: 36 bases, in frame from the first base. Trimming costs V 4 bases and J 12 bases, and their ends lie 13 bases apart. Taken from the germline V gene (reference sequence), the CDR1 and CDR2 loops are LGHDT and YNNKEL. As to this clonotype: The clone's antigen remains unknown. Per-nucleotide qualities are absent, and no much larger clonotype sits a single base away.

The V and J genes are TRBV3-1 and TRBJ2-1; confidence is insufficient to name the D gene. The TCR sequence derives from a woman under 30 in good health. Sequenced: blood. The CDR3 reads as follows: CASSLPGLSQFF. In nucleotides, the sequence is TGTGCCAGCAGCCTCCCGGGCCTATCGCAGTTCTTC.